A selection of T cell receptor beta chains follows, all from one sample in a study of Graves' ophthalmopathy and Graves' hyperthyroidism. TCRdb reanalysed the multiplex PCR reads using MiXCR and keeps one entry per CDR3 protein. Here the sample spans around 1,200,000 distinct CDR3 sequences, 35% to 40% being singletons. The sequenced material came from peripheral blood or thyroid tissue (not recorded which). The receptors here all came from an adult man with Graves' hyperthyroidism. Both conserved end residues are trimmed from each CDR3. Clone size is given for some rows only: seen once, a few or many times, or a class if the clone is expanded.

>-|TRBV5-1|17
ASSPGQGRPTQMNTEAS
>many|TRBV10-3|13
AISDSDRGYQPQH
>-|TRBV11-1|11
ASSLAASETQY
>-|TRBV15|13
ATSERGTGLETQY
>-|TRBV6-1|11
ASSRQGSGEQY
>-|TRBV24-1|12
ATSPQGSNQPQH
>-|TRBV5-1|14
ASSLALAGGAYVLT
>-|TRBV10-3|12
AISPRGVQETQY
>few|TRBV25-1|15
ASSYSRKSSYNSPLH
>-|TRBV7-2|16
ASSFFFLGGGNTGELF
>many|TRBV7-9|13
ASSLAVGRGTEAF
>few|TRBV12-3/TRBV12-4|13
ASSSGRGGSYEQY
>many|TRBV20-1|14
SAPRSGPANTGELF
>-|TRBV20-1|10
SANLGPSQLF
>-|TRBV5-6|15
ASSPNLARDRGHEQY
>-|TRBV10-2|12
ASSGTGLSQPQH
>many|TRBV29-1|11
SVDGGRNTEAF